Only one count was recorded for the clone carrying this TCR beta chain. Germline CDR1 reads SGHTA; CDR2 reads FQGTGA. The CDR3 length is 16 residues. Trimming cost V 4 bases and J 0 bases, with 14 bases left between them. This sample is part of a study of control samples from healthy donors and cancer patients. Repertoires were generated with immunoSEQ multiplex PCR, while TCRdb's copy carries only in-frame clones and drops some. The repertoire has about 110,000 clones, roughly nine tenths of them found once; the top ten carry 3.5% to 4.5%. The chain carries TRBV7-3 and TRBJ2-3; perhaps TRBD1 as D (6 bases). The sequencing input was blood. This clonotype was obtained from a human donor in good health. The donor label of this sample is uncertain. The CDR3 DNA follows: TGTGCCAGCAGCTCCGGTACAGGGTATAGCACAGATACGCAGTATTTT. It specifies CASSSGTGYSTDTQYF. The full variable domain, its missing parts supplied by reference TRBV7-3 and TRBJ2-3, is GAGVSQTPSNKVTEKGKYVELRCDPISGHTALYWYRQSLGQGPEFLIYFQGTGAADDSGLPNDRFFAVRPEGSVSTLKIQRTERGDSAVYLCASSSGTGYSTDTQYFGPGTRLTVL.